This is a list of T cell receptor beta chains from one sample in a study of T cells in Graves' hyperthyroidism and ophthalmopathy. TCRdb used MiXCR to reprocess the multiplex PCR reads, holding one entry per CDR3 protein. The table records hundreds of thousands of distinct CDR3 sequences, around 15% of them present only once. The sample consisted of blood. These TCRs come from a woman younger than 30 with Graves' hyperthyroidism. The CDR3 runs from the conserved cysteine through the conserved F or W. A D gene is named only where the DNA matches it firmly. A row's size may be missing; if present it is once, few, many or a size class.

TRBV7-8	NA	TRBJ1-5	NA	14	TGTGCCAGCAGCTTAGGCCTAAATGGTCAGCCCCAGCATTTT	CASSLGLNGQPQHF
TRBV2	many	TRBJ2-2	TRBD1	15	TGTGCCAGCAGTTCGGACAGGCGAAACACCGGGGAGCTGTTTTTT	CASSSDRRNTGELFF
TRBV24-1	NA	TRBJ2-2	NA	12	TGTGCCACCAGTGAAGCTTACGGGGAGCTGTTTTTT	CATSEAYGELFF
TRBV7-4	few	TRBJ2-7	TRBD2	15	TGTGCCAGAACTCAAAGACGGGAGGGAATCCACGAGCAGTACTTC	CARTQRREGIHEQYF
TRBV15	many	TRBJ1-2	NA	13	TGTGCCACCAGCAGAGGAGGGAACTATGGCTACACCTTC	CATSRGGNYGYTF
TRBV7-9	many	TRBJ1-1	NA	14	TGTGCCAGCAGCTCTCAGGCCCGGGACACTGAAGCTTTCTTT	CASSSQARDTEAFF
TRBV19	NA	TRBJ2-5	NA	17	TGTGCCAGTAGTGCAGGGTTCAGCAGGGGAGGAGAAGAGACCCAGTACTTC	CASSAGFSRGGEETQYF
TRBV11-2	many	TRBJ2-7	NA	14	TGTGCCAGCAGCTTAGGGCCAGGGACCTTCGAGCAGTACTTC	CASSLGPGTFEQYF
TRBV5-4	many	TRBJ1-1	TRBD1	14	TGTGCCAGCAGCAGAACAGGGGGAGGCACTGAAGCTTTCTTT	CASSRTGGGTEAFF
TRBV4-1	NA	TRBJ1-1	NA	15	TGCGCCAGCAGCCAAGATCTACCGGGGGCCGATGAAGCTTTCTTT	CASSQDLPGADEAFF
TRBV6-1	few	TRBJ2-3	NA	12	TGTGCCAGCTCTTCATCCGGTGGGGCGCAGTATTTT	CASSSSGGAQYF
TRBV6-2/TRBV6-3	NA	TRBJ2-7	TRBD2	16	TGTGCCAGCAGTGCCCGGACTAGCGGGGGGGCCGGTGAGCAGTACTTC	CASSARTSGGAGEQYF
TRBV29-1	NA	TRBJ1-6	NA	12	TGCAGCGGCCCAGGGAATAATTCACCCCTCCACTTT	CSGPGNNSPLHF
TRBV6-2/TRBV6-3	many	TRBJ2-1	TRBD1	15	TGTGCCAGCAGTTACGGGACAGGGGACTACAATGAGCAGTTCTTC	CASSYGTGDYNEQFF
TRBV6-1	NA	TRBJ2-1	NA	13	TGTGCCAGCGGTGGGGGCTTCGACAATGAGCAGTTCTTC	CASGGGFDNEQFF
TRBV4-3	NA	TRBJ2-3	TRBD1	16	TGCGCCAGCAGCCAAGGATGGGGTCAGGGGGCAGATACGCAGTATTTT	CASSQGWGQGADTQYF
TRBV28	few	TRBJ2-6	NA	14	TGTGCCAGCAGCGTCTACTCTGGGGCCAACGTCCTGACTTTC	CASSVYSGANVLTF
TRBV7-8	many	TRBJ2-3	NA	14	TGTGCCAGCAGCTTATCACAGGGCGTAGATACGCAGTATTTT	CASSLSQGVDTQYF
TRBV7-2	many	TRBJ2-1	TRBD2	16	TGTGCCAGCAGCTCCCGCGGCGGGGGGCTCTACAATGAGCAGTTCTTC	CASSSRGGGLYNEQFF
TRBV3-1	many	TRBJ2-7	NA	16	TGTGCCAGCAGCCAAGAACGACCGCACGATTTCTACGAGCAGTACTTC	CASSQERPHDFYEQYF
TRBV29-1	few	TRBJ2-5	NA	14	TGCAGCGTTGAGAGTCTGGAGGGCCAAGAGACCCAGTACTTC	CSVESLEGQETQYF
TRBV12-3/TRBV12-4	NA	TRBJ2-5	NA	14	TGTGCCAGCAGTTTTCTCGACCGGGTAGGGACCCAGTACTTC	CASSFLDRVGTQYF
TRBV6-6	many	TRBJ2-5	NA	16	TGTGCCAGCAGTTACTCGAATCTGGGGGAACGAGAGACCCAGTACTTC	CASSYSNLGERETQYF
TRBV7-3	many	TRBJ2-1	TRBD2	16	TGTGCCAGCAGCTTAGGTCCGGCTAGCGGGGTGAATGAGCAGTTCTTC	CASSLGPASGVNEQFF
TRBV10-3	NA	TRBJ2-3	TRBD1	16	TGTGCCATCAGTGCCTTACAGGGGGCAAGCACAGATACGCAGTATTTT	CAISALQGASTDTQYF
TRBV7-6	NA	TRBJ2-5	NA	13	TGTGCCAGCAAAGGGACAACACAAGAGACCCAGTACTTC	CASKGTTQETQYF
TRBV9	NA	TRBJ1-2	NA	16	TGTGCCAGCAGCGTAGGGGGGGCCCGGCAGGCCTATGGCTACACCTTC	CASSVGGARQAYGYTF
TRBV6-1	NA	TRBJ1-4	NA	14	TGTGCCAGCAACACGGGGGGGGCTAATGAAAAACTGTTTTTT	CASNTGGANEKLFF
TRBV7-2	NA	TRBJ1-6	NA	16	TGTGCCAGCAGCTTAGGGGCGGGGGGGGGGTATTCACCCCTCCACTTT	CASSLGAGGGYSPLHF
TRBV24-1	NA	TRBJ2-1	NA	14	TGTGCCACCAGTGCGAGGAGCTCCTACAATGAGCAGTTCTTC	CATSARSSYNEQFF
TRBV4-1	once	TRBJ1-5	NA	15	TGCGCCAGCAGCCAAGATGGGACGGTCAATCAGCCCCAGCATTTT	CASSQDGTVNQPQHF
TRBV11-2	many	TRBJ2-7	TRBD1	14	TGTGCCAGCAGCCCTGACAGGGCAGGCTACGAGCAGTACTTC	CASSPDRAGYEQYF
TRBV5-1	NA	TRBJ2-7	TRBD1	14	TGCGCCAGCAGCCCAAGGGACAGCTTCTACGAGCAGTACTTC	CASSPRDSFYEQYF
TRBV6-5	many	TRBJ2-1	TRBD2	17	TGTGCCAGCAGTTCCTCAAGCGGGAGAAGCTCCTACAATGAGCAGTTCTTC	CASSSSSGRSSYNEQFF
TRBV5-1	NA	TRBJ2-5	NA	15	TGCGCCAGCAGCTCGGACGCCAGGGGTAGAGAGACCCAGTACTTC	CASSSDARGRETQYF
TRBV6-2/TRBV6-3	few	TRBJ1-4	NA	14	TGTGCCAGCAGTTACACGGGCCCCAATGAAAAACTGTTTTTT	CASSYTGPNEKLFF
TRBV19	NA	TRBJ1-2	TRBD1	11	TGTGCCAGTAGTCTCGGGACAGCCTACACCTTC	CASSLGTAYTF
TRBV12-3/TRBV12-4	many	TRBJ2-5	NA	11	TGTGCCAGCAGCATACAAGAGACCCAGTACTTC	CASSIQETQYF
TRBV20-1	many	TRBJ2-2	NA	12	TGCAGTGCTTCCTTACAGGGCGGGGAGCTGTTTTTT	CSASLQGGELFF
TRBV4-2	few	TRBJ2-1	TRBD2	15	TGTGCCAGCAGCCCCCAGGGCGGGAGGGACAATGAGCAGTTCTTC	CASSPQGGRDNEQFF
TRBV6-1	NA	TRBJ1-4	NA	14	TGTGCCAGCAGTCAAGCGACCGCCGGCGAAAAACTGTTTTTT	CASSQATAGEKLFF